The 25 T cell receptor beta chains below were found in one sample sequenced in a study of cytomegalovirus exposure and HLA in healthy donors. The PCR employed 60 Vbeta primers together with 13 Jbeta primers. Only in-frame clones appear in the TCRdb table, and some are missing; sequencing was by immunoSEQ multiplex PCR. The sample lists some 170,000 clones, over 75% seen once, with under 2% in the top ten. The sequencing sample was made of PBMCs. The source is a woman aged 18-29 years in good health and CMV-seronegative.

This clone was observed a few times. The rearrangement uses TRBV2 and TRBJ1-4; 8 bases align to TRBD1. The J segment lost 0 bases and the V segment lost 8 bases, leaving 2 bases of the junction unmatched. Germline V gives CDR1 SNHLY, CDR2 FYNNEI. The CDR3 consists of 14 residues. The CDR3 region is CASAGGATNEKLFF. CDR3 sequence (DNA): TGTGCCAGCGCAGGGGGCGCAACTAATGAAAAACTGTTTTTT.

The chain carries TRBV27 and TRBJ2-5; D possibly corresponds to TRBD1 (5 bases). Trimming took 10 bases from V and 13 from J, leaving 19 bases between them. CDR3 length: 11 residues. Per germline, CDR1 MNHEY and CDR2 SMNVEV (reference sequence). The CDR3 here is CATEQGLVRYF. CDR3 in DNA: TGTGCCACGGAGCAGGGATTGGTCCGGTACTTC.

This clone has only one observation. This chain connects TRBV5-1 to TRBJ2-1; TRBD2 matches 8 bases. The CDR3 contains 16 residues. Germline CDR1 reads SGHRS; CDR2 reads YFSETQ. The junction had 11 bases not matched to a gene; V was cut back by 4 bases and J by 5 bases. The CDR3 sequence is CASSGPGGPINNEQFF. Here the CDR3 DNA reads TGCGCCAGCAGCGGACCGGGGGGGCCGATCAACAATGAGCAGTTCTTC.

The chain combines TRBV11-2 with TRBJ2-1; no reliable D call. Germline loops: CDR1 SGHAT, CDR2 FQNNGV. V was cut by 1 base and J by 9 bases, with 16 bases left in between. The length of the CDR3 is 15 residues. DNA of the CDR3: TGTGCCAGCAGCTTAGTGGCCCAATTAGGCGGTGAGCAGTTCTTC. Protein sequence: CASSLVAQLGGEQFF.

The chain uses TRBV2 and TRBJ2-6; no firm D call. V lost 3 bases and J 2 bases, leaving 5 bases between the germline ends. This CDR3 has 14 amino acids. Germline V CDR1 and CDR2: SNHLY, FYNNEI. CDR3 nucleotide sequence: TGTGCCAGCAGTGATACAGCTGGGGCCAACGTCCTGACTTTC. Protein product: CASSDTAGANVLTF.

The chain is built from TRBV7-9 and TRBJ1-4; a possible D gene is TRBD1 (5 bases). Germline V gene lookup returns CDR1 SEHNR and CDR2 FQNEAQ (reference sequence). Deletions cut 4 bases from V and 2 bases from J, with 8 bases between. This CDR3 comprises 14 residues. The CDR3 nucleotides are TGTGCCAGCAGCTCACAGGCGACTAATGAAAAACTGTTTTTT. This sequence encodes CASSSQATNEKLFF.

This chain uses TRBV21-1 with TRBJ2-7; the table calls TRBD1, which could not be checked here. TRBV21-1 is tagged as a pseudogene. The CDR3 runs to 15 residues. The CDR3 reads CAPHLRQGVVYEQYF. In nucleotides, the CDR3 is TGTGCCCCTCACCTGAGACAGGGCGTAGTCTACGAGCAGTACTTC.

V gene TRBV9 combines with J gene TRBJ2-5; D gene ambiguous. Between the trimmed V and J ends, which lost 0 bases and 4 bases, there was a span of 10 bases. The CDR3 sequence is 14 residues long. Germline CDR1 is SGDLS and CDR2 is YYNGEE. The CDR3 sequence is CASSVGGIGETQYF. The CDR3 DNA reads TGTGCCAGCAGCGTAGGAGGAATCGGAGAGACCCAGTACTTC.

V and J are TRBV5-1 and TRBJ2-7; 7 bases line up with TRBD1. The CDR3 has 15 amino acids. The V gene end was trimmed by 2 bases and the J gene end by 7 bases; junction bases not matched to a gene: 12. Germline-derived CDR1 and CDR2 are SGHRS and YFSETQ. CDR3 coding DNA: TGCGCCAGCAGCTTTGGACAGGCCGCCCTAGGAGAGCAGTACTTC. Protein sequence: CASSFGQAALGEQYF.

The chain has TRBV5-6 and TRBJ1-1; D call uncertain. The CDR3 extends over 12 amino acids. CDR1 and CDR2 (germline): SGHDT, YYEEEE. V lost 2 bases, J lost 5 bases, and 7 bases lay in between. The CDR3 spells CASSFGTTEAFF. In nucleotides, the CDR3 is TGTGCCAGCAGCTTCGGTACGACTGAAGCTTTCTTT.

The rearrangement links TRBV9 to TRBJ1-3; TRBD1 might be the D (6 bases). Trimming left V 3 bases short and J 0 bases short, with 7 bases between. CDR1 SGDLS and CDR2 YYNGEE come from the germline V gene. The CDR3 sequence is 14 residues long. The CDR3 nucleotides read TGTGCCAGCAGCGCAGGGGACTCTGGAAACACCATATATTTT. It encodes CASSAGDSGNTIYF.

In its sample, this clone was seen once. The chain combines TRBV11-2 with TRBJ2-7, with a tentative D call TRBD1 (6 bases). Germline CDR1 SGHAT, CDR2 FQNNGV. The CDR3 sequence is 15 residues long. Trimming took 5 bases from V and 3 from J, leaving 17 bases between them. Here the CDR3 DNA reads TGTGCCAGCAGCGGGTACGAGACAGGCAACTACGAGCAGTACTTC. It codes for CASSGYETGNYEQYF.

The genes are TRBV6-1 and TRBJ1-6, with unresolved D. Germline V gene sequence: CDR1 MNHNS, CDR2 SASEGT. The V end was cut by 2 bases, the J end by 0 bases, with 11 bases between. CDR3 length: 17 amino acids. Written as DNA, the CDR3 is TGTGCCAGCAGTGAAACGGCGGTGAGCTCCTATAATTCACCCCTCCACTTT. It yields the protein CASSETAVSSYNSPLHF.

This rearrangement joins TRBV7-3 to TRBJ2-5; 11 bases align to TRBD2. Per germline, CDR1 SGHTA and CDR2 FQGTGA. Unmatched junction bases numbered 7, after V lost 5 bases and J lost 5 bases. This CDR3 comprises 15 residues. This chain's CDR3 is CASSATSGAGETQYF. The CDR3 nucleotides read TGTGCCAGCAGCGCGACTAGCGGGGCGGGGGAGACCCAGTACTTC.

The J gene is TRBJ2-3, the V gene TRBV7-9; 14 bases map to TRBD2. The ends lost 4 bases at V and 2 bases at J; junction bases unmatched: 8. Looked up from germline, CDR1 is SEHNR and CDR2 is FQNEAQ (reference sequence). The CDR3 has 18 residues. CDR3 coding DNA: TGTGCCAGCAGCTCACCCGGGACTAGCGGGGGACTCACAGATACGCAGTATTTT. This translates into CASSSPGTSGGLTDTQYF.

The chain has TRBV2 and TRBJ2-3; D might be TRBD1 (6 bases). CDR1 and CDR2 from the germline V gene are SNHLY and FYNNEI. The CDR3 has 14 amino acids. V lost 8 bases to trimming and J lost 1 base, with 13 bases between them. CDR3 sequence: CASQTGPGTDTQYF. The CDR3 DNA sequence: TGTGCCAGCCAGACAGGCCCCGGCACAGATACGCAGTATTTT.

The V gene is TRBV7-9, the J gene TRBJ2-1; TRBD1 is a possible D gene (6 bases). Trimming took off 5 bases at V and 5 bases at J, with 19 bases between the two ends. This CDR3 is built from 16 residues. Germline values: CDR1 SEHNR, CDR2 FQNEAQ (reference sequence). CDR3 coding DNA: TGTGCCAGCAGCCAAGACAGGACGTGGTTCGACAATGAGCAGTTCTTC. This codes for CASSQDRTWFDNEQFF.

The table lists this clone with a count of one. This chain joins TRBV30 and TRBJ1-5; D call uncertain. From germline, CDR1 is GTSNPN and CDR2 SVGIG (reference sequence). Trimming removed 5 bases at V and 7 bases at J, with 21 bases between. This CDR3 comprises 15 residues. The CDR3 region has the DNA TGTGCCTGGTCCCTCGGGGTCCTGGATGCGCAGCCCCAGCATTTT. It codes for CAWSLGVLDAQPQHF.

The sample holds one count of this clone. The chain uses TRBV5-1 and TRBJ1-2, with a tentative D call TRBD1 (5 bases). Trimming shortened V by 3 bases and J by 2 bases, and 14 bases separated the two germline ends. Germline CDR1 is SGHRS and CDR2 is YFSETQ. This CDR3 region has 15 residues. This chain's CDR3 is CASSWTSQTNYGYTF. The CDR3 DNA follows: TGCGCCAGCAGCTGGACAAGCCAGACCAACTATGGCTACACCTTC. The full variable domain, completed using reference TRBV5-1 and TRBJ1-2, is KAGVTQTPRYLIKTRGQQVTLSCSPISGHRSVSWYQQTPGQGLQFLFEYFSETQRNKGNFPGRFSGRQFSNSRSEMNVSTLELGDSALYLCASSWTSQTNYGYTFGSGTRLTVV.

V is TRBV7-2 and J is TRBJ1-5, with unresolved D. Germline lookup yields CDR1 SGHTA and CDR2 FQGNSA. Trimming left V 1 base short and J 2 bases short, with 9 bases between. This CDR3 comprises 15 residues. CDR3 amino acids: CASSLGAGRNQPQHF. DNA for the CDR3: TGTGCCAGCAGCTTAGGTGCGGGCCGCAATCAGCCCCAGCATTTT.

The table lists this clone with a count of one. This sequence joins TRBV7-8 and TRBJ2-5; D gene ambiguous. The closer fit of TRBJ2-7 to the DNA end suggests the J call may be wrong. The CDR3 is 9 residues long. From germline, CDR1 is SGHVS and CDR2 FQNEAQ. CDR3 region: CARSHEQYF. CDR3 bases: TGTGCCAGATCCCACGAGCAGTACTTC.

This clone was observed a handful of times. This rearrangement joins TRBV5-4 to TRBJ2-3, with D possibly being TRBD2 (5 bases). The CDR3 runs to 16 residues. From germline, CDR1 is SGHNT and CDR2 YYREEE (reference sequence). V was clipped by 0 bases and J by 0 bases, with 11 bases between them. In nucleotides, the CDR3 is TGTGCCAGCAGCTTGGGGCGAGGCGGGAGCACAGATACGCAGTATTTT. This gives the protein CASSLGRGGSTDTQYF.

The V call is TRBV11-3, the J call TRBJ2-2, with a tentative D call TRBD1 (5 bases). Germline CDR1 SGHNT, CDR2 YENEEA. V lost 3 bases to trimming and J lost 2 bases, with 7 bases between them. This CDR3 contains 14 residues. The CDR3, as DNA: TGTGCCAGCAGCTTCCAGGGTAACACCGGGGAGCTGTTTTTT. Translating it yields CASSFQGNTGELFF.

The V call is TRBV4-1, the J call TRBJ2-7; D might be TRBD2 (6 bases). From germline, CDR1 is MGHRA and CDR2 YSYEKL. Trimming took 4 bases from V and 3 from J, leaving 19 bases between them. The CDR3 contains 16 residues. The CDR3 is CASSLARGTPFYEQYF. The DNA for the CDR3 is TGCGCCAGCAGCCTCGCGAGAGGGACTCCTTTCTACGAGCAGTACTTC.

This chain uses TRBV27 with TRBJ2-5; D perhaps matches TRBD1 (5 bases). The CDR3 totals 13 residues. V lost 6 bases to trimming and J lost 1 base, with 9 bases between them. Germline CDR1 MNHEY, CDR2 SMNVEV (reference sequence). The CDR3 loop is CASSRTGQETQYF. The DNA of the CDR3 is TGTGCCAGCAGCCGAACAGGCCAAGAGACCCAGTACTTC.